The 21 T cell receptor beta chains presented below share a single source sample, sequenced in a study of cytomegalovirus exposure and HLA in healthy donors. With 60 Vbeta and 13 Jbeta primers, the PCR was carried out. Data came from immunoSEQ multiplex PCR; TCRdb stores just in-frame clones and leaves some out. The sample yields about 130,000 clones, almost 85% seen once. Sequencing used PBMCs. All receptors come from a boy aged 2 to 9 in good health and CMV-seronegative.

The J gene is TRBJ1-5, the V gene TRBV30, with D tentatively TRBD1 (5 bases). The V gene lost 0 bases and the J gene lost 5 bases, with 11 bases spanning the gap. The CDR3 sequence is 14 residues long. CDR1 and CDR2 from the germline V gene are GTSNPN and SVGIG (reference sequence). This CDR3 is CAWSVIGGYQPQHF. DNA for the CDR3: TGTGCCTGGAGTGTAATTGGGGGGTATCAGCCCCAGCATTTT.

Only a few counts were recorded for this clone. This sequence joins TRBV6-4 and TRBJ2-3; 8 positions match TRBD2. Germline CDR1 and CDR2: MRHNA and SNTAGT. The CDR3 is 15 residues long. V was clipped by 2 bases and J by 2 bases; unmatched bases: 3. CDR3 DNA sequence: TGTGCCAGCAGTGACGGGACTAGTCCCACAGATACGCAGTATTTT. Protein product: CASSDGTSPTDTQYF.

The CDR3 loop is CASSLADSGDPPGANVLTF. Written as DNA, the CDR3 is TGTGCCAGCAGCTTAGCGGATTCAGGGGACCCCCCTGGGGCCAACGTCCTGACTTTC. V and J are TRBV7-9 and TRBJ2-6; perhaps TRBD1 as D (6 bases). The ends were cut back, 0 bases at V and 2 bases at J, with 17 bases in the middle. CDR3 length: 19 residues. Germline V lookup: CDR1 SEHNR, CDR2 FQNEAQ (reference sequence).

V is TRBV7-3 and J is TRBJ2-1; no firm D call. CDR3 length: 17 residues. Trimming cost V 2 bases and J 0 bases, with 14 bases left between them. Germline V CDR1 and CDR2: SGHTA, FQGTGA. Written as DNA, the CDR3 is TGTGCCAGCAGCTTAGGCCCGCAGGAAAGCTCCTACAATGAGCAGTTCTTC. Translation: CASSLGPQESSYNEQFF.

The chain is built from TRBV19 and TRBJ1-2; possible D gene TRBD1, 6 bases. The V and J ends lost 6 bases and 4 bases respectively, with 15 bases between them. The CDR3 runs 14 residues. Germline V lookup: CDR1 LNHDA, CDR2 SQIVND (reference sequence). In nucleotides, the CDR3 is TGTGCCAGTAGAGGGTCTTGGACAGCCTATGGCTACACCTTC. This gives the protein CASRGSWTAYGYTF.

The chain joins TRBV5-6 to TRBJ1-2, with a tentative D call TRBD1 (5 bases). Germline-derived CDR1 and CDR2 are SGHDT and YYEEEE. This CDR3 comprises 15 residues. V lost 2 bases to trimming and J lost 6 bases, with 17 bases between them. The CDR3 is CASSLAGQGSHGYTF. CDR3 sequence (DNA): TGTGCCAGCAGCTTAGCGGGCCAGGGTTCCCATGGCTACACCTTC.

This chain connects TRBV5-1 to TRBJ2-2; 13 bases are a match to TRBD2. V was clipped by 4 bases and J by 10 bases; unmatched bases: 4. Germline V gene data show CDR1 as SGHRS and CDR2 as YFSETQ. This CDR3 spans 14 amino acids. CDR3 protein: CASSPGTSGVELFF. The CDR3, as DNA: TGCGCCAGCAGCCCGGGGACTAGCGGGGTGGAGCTGTTTTTT.

This chain joins TRBV9 and TRBJ2-1; 7 bases agree with TRBD1. CDR3 length: 15 residues. Germline loops: CDR1 SGDLS, CDR2 YYNGEE. V was clipped by 3 bases and J by 5 bases; unmatched bases: 8. The CDR3 here is CASSEDGTADNEQFF. The CDR3 DNA is TGTGCCAGCAGCGAAGACGGGACAGCAGACAATGAGCAGTTCTTC.

CDR3 nucleotides: TGTGCCAGCTCAACCCAGACAGGGCCGGTAACTGAAGCTTTCTTT. Protein product: CASSTQTGPVTEAFF. The chain links TRBV18 to TRBJ1-1; 7 bases line up with TRBD1. This CDR3 is 15 amino acids long. V shed 5 bases and J 5 bases; nucleotides not matched to a gene: 11. Germline CDR1 KGHSH, CDR2 LQKENI.

V and J are TRBV6-4 and TRBJ2-3; a possible D gene is TRBD2 (6 bases). Trimming shortened V by 6 bases and J by 3 bases, and 19 bases separated the two germline ends. CDR1 MRHNA and CDR2 SNTAGT come from the germline V gene. This CDR3 spans 16 amino acids. The CDR3 DNA follows: TGTGCCAGCAGGGGTCCCCGGGGGTTGCCGACAGATACGCAGTATTTT. Translated, it gives CASRGPRGLPTDTQYF.

In this sample, this clone turned up a few times. In the same sample, other DNA sequences code for this CDR3. CDR3 in amino acids: CASIGGEKLFF. DNA for the CDR3: TGTGCCAGCATCGGAGGTGAAAAACTGTTTTTT. This chain uses TRBV6-1 with TRBJ1-4; the D is unclear. V was shortened by 7 bases and J by 7 bases, with 7 bases between the two germline ends. This CDR3 comprises 11 residues. Germline V gene sequence: CDR1 MNHNS, CDR2 SASEGT.

The chain couples TRBV5-8 to TRBJ2-7; tentative D call: TRBD1 (6 bases). Trimming removed 4 bases from V and 2 bases from J, with 16 bases in between. The CDR3 extends over 15 amino acids. CDR1 is SGHTS and CDR2 is YDEGEE in the germline V gene. The CDR3 bases are TGTGCCAGCAGCCCTAGGGGGTCTACCACCTACGAGCAGTACTTC. Translating it yields CASSPRGSTTYEQYF.

This clone was observed once. The rearrangement uses TRBV30 and TRBJ1-6; 9 bases are a match to TRBD1. With 1 base clipped from V and 6 bases from J, the junction kept 1 base outside the gene matches. In germline, CDR1 is GTSNPN, CDR2 SVGIG (reference sequence). This CDR3 comprises 14 residues. CDR3 DNA sequence: TGTGCCTGGAGTGGGGGACAGGGTAATTCACCCCTCCACTTT. Translating gives CAWSGGQGNSPLHF.

This rearrangement joins TRBV28 to TRBJ1-5; 7 nucleotides align to TRBD1. V shed 2 bases and J 6 bases; nucleotides not matched to a gene: 7. Germline V gene data show CDR1 as MDHEN and CDR2 as SYDVKM. The CDR3 loop spans 15 amino acids. The CDR3 sequence is CASSLLNRGSQPQHF. CDR3 bases: TGTGCCAGCAGTTTACTTAACAGGGGTAGTCAGCCCCAGCATTTT.

The V and J genes are TRBV7-6 and TRBJ2-1; D might be TRBD2 (6 bases). The V and J ends lost 3 bases and 6 bases respectively, with 9 bases between them. CDR3 size: 13 residues. Germline V gene data show CDR1 as SGHVS and CDR2 as FNYEAQ. CDR3 coding DNA: TGTGCCAGCAGCTTCGAGGGAGGCAATGAGCAGTTCTTC. This codes for CASSFEGGNEQFF.

The chain couples TRBV9 to TRBJ2-5; D possibly corresponds to TRBD2 (5 bases). V dropped 1 base and J dropped 5 bases, with 18 bases sitting between them. There are 16 residues in the CDR3. From germline, CDR1 is SGDLS and CDR2 YYNGEE. Written as DNA, the CDR3 is TGTGCCAGCAGCGTACTGTCGGTAGCGAGGTTGGAGACCCAGTACTTC. Protein product: CASSVLSVARLETQYF.

V gene TRBV11-3 combines with J gene TRBJ2-2; D is perhaps TRBD1 (5 bases). CDR1 is SGHNT and CDR2 is YENEEA in the germline V gene. Trimming stripped 2 bases from V and 7 bases from J, with 8 bases between. The CDR3 sequence is 13 residues long. DNA for the CDR3: TGTGCCAGCAGCTTATCTAGGGGCGGGGAGCTGTTTTTT. As protein: CASSLSRGGELFF.

This rearrangement joins TRBV7-9 to TRBJ2-5; 11 bases line up with TRBD2. Looked up from germline, CDR1 is SEHNR and CDR2 is FQNEAQ (reference sequence). The V and J ends lost 5 bases and 0 bases, in that order; junction bases with no gene match: 5. This CDR3 is built from 16 residues. The CDR3 protein is CASSPTGLADQETQYF. CDR3 bases: TGTGCCAGCAGCCCTACGGGACTAGCGGACCAAGAGACCCAGTACTTC.

The chain couples TRBV6-5 to TRBJ1-1; possible D gene TRBD1, 5 bases. The CDR3 is 13 amino acids. Germline CDR1 MNHEY, CDR2 SVGAGI. Trimming removed 8 bases from V and 2 bases from J, with 12 bases in between. CDR3 residues: CASHPGINTEAFF. Written as DNA, the CDR3 is TGTGCCAGCCATCCAGGGATCAACACTGAAGCTTTCTTT.

CDR3: CASSPLQGGYNEQFF. The CDR3 DNA follows: TGTGCCAGCAGCCCCTTACAGGGGGGCTACAATGAGCAGTTCTTC. V is TRBV4-2 and J is TRBJ2-1; 8 nucleotides match TRBD1. V was pared by 4 bases and J by 3 bases, with 5 bases of the junction left unmatched. Looked up from germline, CDR1 is LGHNA and CDR2 is YNFKEQ. CDR3 length: 15 residues.

The rearrangement uses TRBV7-8 and TRBJ2-1; a weak D match, TRBD1 (6 bases). Looked up from germline, CDR1 is SGHVS and CDR2 is FQNEAQ. The CDR3 is 19 residues long. V lost 1 base, J lost 6 bases, and 25 bases lay in between. CDR3 DNA: TGTGCCAGCAGCTTAGATCCAGGGGCCCTTATCTCTTCAGGCAATGAGCAGTTCTTC. Residues: CASSLDPGALISSGNEQFF.